Each of the 27 T cell receptor beta chains below was sequenced from the same sample in a study of T-cell reconstitution after alpha-beta-depleted transplantation in children. Molecular barcoding with unique molecular identifiers was used for the TCRbeta library. One entry per CDR3 protein results from TCRdb running MiXCR on the PCR reads. The sample contains over 550,000 distinct CDR3 sequences, 10% to 13% of which appear only once. Sequenced material: PBMCs from the stem cell graft donor, taken from the stem cell graft. The receptors shown here come from a human donor who donated a stem cell graft to a child with acute myeloid leukemia.

The sample holds many counts of this clonotype. The rearrangement joins TRBV7-8 to TRBJ2-7, with TRBD1 identical over 8 bases. After removal of 10 bases from V and 6 bases from J, the junction contained 14 bases not matched to a gene. CDR1 is SGHVS and CDR2 is FQNEAQ in the germline V gene. The CDR3 consists of 14 residues. DNA of the CDR3: TGTGCCACGCAAATCCGGGACAGGCTTCCCGAGCAGTACTTC. Its translation is CATQIRDRLPEQYF. The complete variable domain, with remaining parts taken from reference TRBV7-8 and TRBJ2-7, reads GAGVSQSPRYKVAKRGQDVALRCDPISGHVSLFWYQQALGQGPEFLTYFQNEAQLDKSGLPSDRFFAERPEGSVSTLKIQRTQQEDSAVYLCATQIRDRLPEQYFGPGTRLTVT.

CDR3 bases: TGTGCCATCAGTGAGTCTATGGGCGGGTTGGCCTACAATGAGCAGTTCTTC. It encodes CAISESMGGLAYNEQFF. The V and J genes are TRBV10-3 and TRBJ2-1; tentative D call: TRBD2 (5 bases). The V gene lost 0 bases and the J gene lost 2 bases, with 14 bases spanning the gap. Germline lookup yields CDR1 ENHRY and CDR2 SYGVKD. This CDR3 has 17 residues.

The table lists this clonotype with many counts. This chain links TRBV5-1 with TRBJ2-5, with D perhaps matching TRBD1 (5 bases). CDR1 and CDR2 (germline): SGHRS, YFSETQ. The germline V and J ends were trimmed by 0 bases and 5 bases, with 8 bases remaining between them. The CDR3 totals 13 residues. The CDR3 reads CASSLEGMETQYF. Here the CDR3 DNA reads TGCGCCAGCAGCTTGGAGGGGATGGAGACCCAGTACTTC.

This clonotype has a handful of counts. The chain has TRBV20-1 and TRBJ2-5, with 7 bases aligning to TRBD2. V trimming: 3 bases; J trimming: 4 bases; junction bases outside the gene matches: 5. The CDR3 covers 13 residues. The germline V gene encodes CDR1 DFQATT and CDR2 SNEGSKA (reference sequence). CDR3 sequence reads: CSASSWEGETQYF. CDR3 nucleotide sequence: TGCAGTGCTAGCAGCTGGGAGGGAGAGACCCAGTACTTC.

CDR3 region: CASSYSVRTGNNEQFF. CDR3 in DNA: TGTGCCAGCAGTTACTCGGTCAGGACAGGGAACAATGAGCAGTTCTTC. The chain uses TRBV6-2 or TRBV6-3 and TRBJ2-1, with TRBD1 identical over 8 bases. Trimming at V came to 0 bases and at J to 5 bases, leaving 6 bases not matched to a gene. The CDR3 spans 16 residues. Germline CDR1 is MNHEY and CDR2 is SVGEGT.

This clonotype has ten or more counts. The rearrangement links TRBV28 to TRBJ2-7; TRBD1 agrees at 11 bases. CDR1 and CDR2 (germline): MDHEN, SYDVKM. CDR3 size: 14 residues. Trimming took 6 bases from V and 6 from J; bases not matched to a gene: 7. The CDR3 DNA follows: TGTGCCAGCAGGGCAGCCGGGACAGGGGGCGAGCAGTACTTC. The encoded protein is CASRAAGTGGEQYF.

V and J are TRBV29-1 and TRBJ1-6, with D perhaps TRBD1 (6 bases). The germline V and J ends were trimmed by 5 bases and 7 bases, with 12 bases remaining between them. The length of the CDR3 is 13 residues. Germline loops: CDR1 SQVTM, CDR2 ANQGSEA. CDR3 nucleotides: TGCAGCGTTCGAGGGGGTACGAATTCACCCCTCCACTTT. Protein product: CSVRGGTNSPLHF.

This clonotype was seen many times. This chain links TRBV7-2 with TRBJ2-7; 9 nucleotides align to TRBD2. Germline trimming cut 4 bases from V and 4 bases from J; bases unmatched to any gene: 8. CDR1 SGHTA and CDR2 FQGNSA come from the germline V gene. The CDR3 has 15 amino acids. The CDR3 sequence is CASSSALTSGYEQYF. CDR3 in DNA: TGTGCCAGCAGCTCCGCGCTGACTAGCGGTTACGAGCAGTACTTC.

The table lists this clonotype with many counts. In DNA, the CDR3 is TGTGCCAGCAGCCCCGCCCGGGAGACCCAGTACTTC. It is translated as CASSPARETQYF. The chain carries TRBV12-3 or TRBV12-4 and TRBJ2-5; D ambiguous. The germline V and J ends were trimmed by 6 bases and 5 bases, with 10 bases remaining between them. The CDR3 contains 12 residues.

This clonotype was detected a few times. The rearrangement uses TRBV29-1 and TRBJ1-2; a weak D match, TRBD1 (6 bases). This CDR3 has 13 residues. V dropped 5 bases and J dropped 0 bases, with 10 bases sitting between them. Germline assignment: CDR1 SQVTM and CDR2 ANQGSEA. CDR3 amino acids: CSVKQGANYGYTF. CDR3 coding DNA: TGCAGCGTTAAACAGGGAGCTAACTATGGCTACACCTTC.

This clonotype was seen ten or more times. One junction end disagrees with the germline gene, perhaps due to a read error. This chain connects TRBV7-7 to TRBJ2-5, with 7 bases aligning to TRBD1. CDR1 is SSHAT and CDR2 is FNYEAQ in the germline V gene (reference sequence). This CDR3 has 13 residues. The CDR3 region is CASSWTGGETQYF. CDR3 nucleotide sequence: TGTGCTAGCAGCTGGACAGGCGGAGAGACCCAGTACTTC.

This clonotype was found many times. This chain joins TRBV29-1 and TRBJ2-7, with TRBD1 identical over 11 bases. The junction had 9 bases not matched to a gene; V was cut back by 8 bases and J by 6 bases. CDR1 is SQVTM and CDR2 is ANQGSEA in the germline V gene. There are 13 residues in the CDR3. The CDR3 coding sequence is TGCAGCACCACGGGACAGGGGGATTTCGAGCAGTACTTC. Translating gives CSTTGQGDFEQYF.

This clonotype was recorded once. Possible read error: a much larger clone is one base away. The chain joins TRBV6-2 or TRBV6-3 to TRBJ2-1; D perhaps matches TRBD2 (7 bases). Germline CDR1 reads MNHEY; CDR2 reads SVGEGT. There are 15 residues in the CDR3. The CDR3 coding sequence is TGTGCCAGCAGTTACGGGGGGGCAGGTTTGAATGAGCAGTTGTTC. It encodes CASSYGGAGLNEQLF.

Only a few counts were recorded for this clonotype. The J gene is TRBJ1-5, the V gene TRBV7-8; D gene uncertain. The CDR3 contains 14 residues. Germline V gives CDR1 SGHVS, CDR2 FQNEAQ. The V gene lost 0 bases and the J gene lost 3 bases, with 6 bases spanning the gap. The CDR3 sequence: CASSLAGFNQPQHF. In DNA, the CDR3 is TGTGCCAGCAGCTTAGCAGGTTTCAATCAGCCCCAGCATTTT.

A few counts support this clonotype. This chain joins TRBV7-8 and TRBJ2-1, with a possible D match to TRBD2 (6 bases). Germline loops: CDR1 SGHVS, CDR2 FQNEAQ. Trimming removed 5 bases from V and 7 bases from J, with 21 bases in between. The CDR3 has 16 amino acids. This CDR3 reads CASSTNLWGRGNEQFF. CDR3 bases: TGTGCCAGCAGCACCAATCTATGGGGTCGGGGGAATGAGCAGTTCTTC.

The chain links TRBV15 to TRBJ1-4; D perhaps matches TRBD1 (6 bases). This CDR3 region has 16 residues. V was clipped by 1 base and J by 5 bases, with 14 bases between them. Germline V CDR1 and CDR2: LNHNV, YYDKDF (reference sequence). The CDR3 coding sequence is TGTGCCACCAGCAGAGTGCAGGGGACAAGCAATGAAAAACTGTTTTTT. The encoded protein is CATSRVQGTSNEKLFF.

The chain combines TRBV30 with TRBJ2-1; 10 bases fit TRBD2. The CDR3 is made up of 14 amino acids. Germline lookup yields CDR1 GTSNPN and CDR2 SVGIG (reference sequence). V shed 2 bases and J 8 bases; nucleotides not matched to a gene: 6. This CDR3 is CAWSFASGRYEQFF. The CDR3 bases are TGTGCCTGGAGTTTTGCTAGCGGGAGATATGAGCAGTTCTTC.

This clonotype appeared a few times. This sequence joins TRBV7-3 and TRBJ2-7, with 13 bases lining up with TRBD2. This CDR3 comprises 16 residues. Trimming at V came to 5 bases and at J to 2 bases, leaving 6 bases not matched to a gene. The germline gives CDR1 SGHTA, CDR2 FQGTGA. For the CDR3, the DNA is TGTGCCAGCAGCAGGACTAGCGGGAGCACCCCCTACGAGCAGTACTTC. Its protein product is CASSRTSGSTPYEQYF.

This clonotype was seen at least ten times. The gene calls are TRBV12-3 or TRBV12-4 and TRBJ2-1; no clear D. The germline V and J ends were trimmed by 1 base and 0 bases, with 7 bases remaining between them. The CDR3 is 15 residues long. CDR3 coding DNA: TGTGCCAGCAGTTTAGAACAAAGCTCCTACAATGAGCAGTTCTTC. Translating it yields CASSLEQSSYNEQFF.

This chain uses TRBV19 with TRBJ1-1; D is ambiguous. Per the germline V gene, CDR1 is LNHDA and CDR2 is SQIVND (reference sequence). V shed 10 bases and J shed 8 bases, with 20 bases lying between them. CDR3 length: 13 residues. This CDR3 reads CATSYPIMGEAFF. The CDR3 DNA reads TGTGCCACCTCCTACCCCATCATGGGGGAAGCTTTCTTT.

This clonotype has a handful of counts. The rearrangement joins TRBV7-9 to TRBJ1-3; 8 nucleotides line up with TRBD1. The CDR3 is 15 amino acids. The germline V gene has CDR1 SEHNR and CDR2 FQNEAQ (reference sequence). Germline trimming cut 2 bases from V and 0 bases from J; bases unmatched to any gene: 0. The DNA for the CDR3 is TGTGCCAGCAGCTTAACAGGGGGCTCTGGAAACACCATATATTTT. This codes for CASSLTGGSGNTIYF.

This clonotype was observed many times. Its ends do not fully match the called genes, so a read error is possible. The chain links TRBV7-9 to TRBJ2-7, with D uncertain. Germline V gene sequence: CDR1 SEHNR, CDR2 FQNEAQ (reference sequence). This CDR3 region has 13 residues. CDR3 amino acids: CASSSSGSHEQYF. The CDR3 nucleotides read TGTGCCAGCAGCTCCTCCGGCTCCCACGAGCAGTACTTC.

Many counts were recorded for this clonotype. This chain links TRBV2 with TRBJ2-2, with TRBD2 matching 9 bases. The CDR3 has 14 amino acids. Germline trimming cut 6 bases from V and 7 bases from J; bases unmatched to any gene: 6. Per germline, CDR1 SNHLY and CDR2 FYNNEI. The CDR3 coding sequence is TGTGCCAGCAGGCGGGAGGGTCAATACGGGGAGCTGTTTTTT. Amino acid sequence: CASRREGQYGELFF.

The rearrangement links TRBV5-5 to TRBJ1-1; D possibly corresponds to TRBD1 (5 bases). Germline V gene sequence: CDR1 SGHKS, CDR2 YYEKEE (reference sequence). This CDR3 is 15 amino acids long. The V end lost 0 bases, the J end lost 0 bases, and 9 bases lay between the germline ends. The chain's CDR3 is CASSLGRQMNTEAFF. CDR3 nucleotide sequence: TGTGCCAGCAGCTTGGGGAGACAGATGAACACTGAAGCTTTCTTT.

This clonotype was seen only a few times. This chain uses TRBV5-1 with TRBJ2-7, with D tentatively TRBD2 (6 bases). This CDR3 has 14 residues. CDR1 and CDR2 from the germline V gene are SGHRS and YFSETQ. V was shortened by 3 bases and J by 0 bases, with 10 bases between the two germline ends. The CDR3 sequence: CASSSSVNSYEQYF. The DNA of the CDR3 is TGCGCCAGCAGCTCTAGCGTTAACTCCTACGAGCAGTACTTC.

The chain uses TRBV20-1 and TRBJ2-3, with D maybe TRBD1 (5 bases). This CDR3 has 11 residues. The ends were cut back, 6 bases at V and 5 bases at J, with 9 bases in the middle. Per germline, CDR1 DFQATT and CDR2 SNEGSKA (reference sequence). The CDR3 here is CSASREDTQYF. CDR3 DNA: TGCAGTGCCAGCAGGGAAGATACGCAGTATTTT.

This clonotype was seen at least ten times. The V gene is TRBV27, the J gene TRBJ2-7, with D hard to call. This CDR3 is built from 14 residues. CDR1 is MNHEY, CDR2 SMNVEV, per germline (reference sequence). V was trimmed by 3 bases and J by 4 bases, leaving 13 bases between them. The CDR3 DNA reads as TGTGCCAGCAGTTTTGGGGATCCCGGGTACGAGCAGTACTTC. Translated: CASSFGDPGYEQYF.